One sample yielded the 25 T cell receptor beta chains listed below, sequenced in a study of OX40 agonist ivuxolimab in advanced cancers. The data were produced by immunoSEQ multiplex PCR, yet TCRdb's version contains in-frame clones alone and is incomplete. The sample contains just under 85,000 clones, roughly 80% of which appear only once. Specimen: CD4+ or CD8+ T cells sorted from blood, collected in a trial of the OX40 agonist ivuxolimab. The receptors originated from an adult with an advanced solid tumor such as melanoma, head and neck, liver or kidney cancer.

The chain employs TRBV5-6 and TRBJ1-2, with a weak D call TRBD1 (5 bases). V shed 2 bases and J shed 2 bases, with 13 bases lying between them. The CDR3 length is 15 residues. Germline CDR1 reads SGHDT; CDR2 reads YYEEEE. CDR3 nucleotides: TGTGCCAGCAGCTTCCTTGACAGAAACAACTATGGCTACACCTTC. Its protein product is CASSFLDRNNYGYTF.

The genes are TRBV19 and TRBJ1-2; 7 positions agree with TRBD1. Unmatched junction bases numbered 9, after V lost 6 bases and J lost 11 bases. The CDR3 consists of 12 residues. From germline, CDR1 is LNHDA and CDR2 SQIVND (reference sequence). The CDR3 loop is CASSTRDSRYTF. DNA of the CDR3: TGTGCCAGTAGCACCCGGGACAGTAGGTACACCTTC.

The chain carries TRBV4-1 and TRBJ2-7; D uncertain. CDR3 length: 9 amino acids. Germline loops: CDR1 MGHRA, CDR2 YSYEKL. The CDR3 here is CASSPDPGV. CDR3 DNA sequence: TGCGCCAGCAGCCCGGACCCGGGCGTC.

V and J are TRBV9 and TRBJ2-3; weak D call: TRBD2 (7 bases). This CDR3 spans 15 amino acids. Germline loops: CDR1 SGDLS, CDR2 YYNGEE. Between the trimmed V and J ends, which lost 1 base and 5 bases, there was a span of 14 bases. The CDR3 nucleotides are TGTGCCAGCAGCGTAAGGGGGGGGGCGAAAGATACGCAGTATTTT. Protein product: CASSVRGGAKDTQYF.

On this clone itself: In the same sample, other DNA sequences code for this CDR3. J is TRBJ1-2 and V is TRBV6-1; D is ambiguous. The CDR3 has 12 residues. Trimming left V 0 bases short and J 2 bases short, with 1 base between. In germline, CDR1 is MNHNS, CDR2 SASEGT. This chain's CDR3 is CASSEANYGYTF. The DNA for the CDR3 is TGTGCCAGCAGTGAAGCAAACTATGGCTACACCTTC.

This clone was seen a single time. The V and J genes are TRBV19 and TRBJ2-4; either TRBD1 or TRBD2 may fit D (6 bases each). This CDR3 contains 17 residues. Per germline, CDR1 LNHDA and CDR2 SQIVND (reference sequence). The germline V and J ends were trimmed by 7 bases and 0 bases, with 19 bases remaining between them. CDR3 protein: CASTPPEGGLAKNIQYF. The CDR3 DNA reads TGTGCCAGTACCCCCCCGGAGGGGGGATTAGCCAAAAACATTCAGTACTTC.

The DNA of the CDR3 is TGTGCCAGCAGCTTGCTGGGGATAGAGACCCAGTACTTC. It is translated as CASSLLGIETQYF. The chain uses TRBV5-8 and TRBJ2-5; D is undetermined. The germline V and J ends were trimmed by 1 base and 4 bases, with 8 bases remaining between them. CDR3 length: 13 residues. Per the germline V gene, CDR1 is SGHTS and CDR2 is YDEGEE.

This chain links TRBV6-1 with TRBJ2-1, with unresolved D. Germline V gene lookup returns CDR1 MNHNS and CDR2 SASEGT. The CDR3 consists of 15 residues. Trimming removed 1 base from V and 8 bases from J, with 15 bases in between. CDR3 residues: CASSEENSRYDEQFF. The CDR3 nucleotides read TGTGCCAGCAGTGAAGAAAACAGCCGTTATGATGAGCAGTTCTTC.

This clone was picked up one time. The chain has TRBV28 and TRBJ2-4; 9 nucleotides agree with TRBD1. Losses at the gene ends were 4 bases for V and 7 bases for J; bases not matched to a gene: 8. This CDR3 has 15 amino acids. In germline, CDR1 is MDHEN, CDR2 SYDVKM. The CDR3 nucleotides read TGTGCCAGCAGTTCCCTGAAAACAGGGGGCAACATTCAGTACTTC. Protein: CASSSLKTGGNIQYF.

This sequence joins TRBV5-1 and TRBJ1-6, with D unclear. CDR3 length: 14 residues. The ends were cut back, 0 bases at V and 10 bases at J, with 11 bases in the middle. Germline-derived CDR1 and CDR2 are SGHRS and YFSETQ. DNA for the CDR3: TGCGCCAGCAGCTTGGACAGCAGTAGGTCACCCCTCCACTTT. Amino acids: CASSLDSSRSPLHF.

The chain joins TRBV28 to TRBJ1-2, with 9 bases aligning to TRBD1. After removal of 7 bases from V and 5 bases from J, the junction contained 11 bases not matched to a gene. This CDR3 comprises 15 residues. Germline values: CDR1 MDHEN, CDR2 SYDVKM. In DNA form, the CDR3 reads TGTGCCAGCATAATACCGGGACAGGGTACATATGGCTACACCTTC. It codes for CASIIPGQGTYGYTF.

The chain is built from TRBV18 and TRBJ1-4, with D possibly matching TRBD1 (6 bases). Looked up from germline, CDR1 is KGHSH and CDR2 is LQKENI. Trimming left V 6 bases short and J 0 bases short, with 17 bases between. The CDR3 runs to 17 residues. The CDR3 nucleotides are TGTGCCAGCTCGCCATCCGGGACATTTGCAACTAATGAAAAACTGTTTTTT. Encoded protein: CASSPSGTFATNEKLFF.

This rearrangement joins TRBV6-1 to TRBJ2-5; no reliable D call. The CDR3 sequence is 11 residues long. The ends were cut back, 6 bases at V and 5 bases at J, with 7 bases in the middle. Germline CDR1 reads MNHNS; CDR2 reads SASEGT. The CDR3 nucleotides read TGTGCCAGCAGCCCCAGGGAGACCCAGTACTTC. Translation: CASSPRETQYF.

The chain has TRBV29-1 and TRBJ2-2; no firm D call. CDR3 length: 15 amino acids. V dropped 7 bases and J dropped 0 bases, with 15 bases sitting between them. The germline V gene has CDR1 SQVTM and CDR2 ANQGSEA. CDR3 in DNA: TGCAGCGGTGGAGAAGGGTTCCCGAACACCGGGGAGCTGTTTTTT. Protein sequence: CSGGEGFPNTGELFF.

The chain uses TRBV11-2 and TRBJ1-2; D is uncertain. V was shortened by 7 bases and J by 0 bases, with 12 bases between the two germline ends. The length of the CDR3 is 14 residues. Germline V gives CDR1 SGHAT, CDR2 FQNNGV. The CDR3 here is CASTAQATNYGYTF. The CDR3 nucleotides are TGTGCCAGCACCGCCCAGGCTACTAACTATGGCTACACCTTC. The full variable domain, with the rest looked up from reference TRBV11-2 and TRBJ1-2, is EAGVAQSPRYKIIEKRQSVAFWCNPISGHATLYWYQQILGQGPKLLIQFQNNGVVDDSQLPKDRFSAERLKGVDSTLKIQPAKLEDSAVYLCASTAQATNYGYTFGSGTRLTVV.

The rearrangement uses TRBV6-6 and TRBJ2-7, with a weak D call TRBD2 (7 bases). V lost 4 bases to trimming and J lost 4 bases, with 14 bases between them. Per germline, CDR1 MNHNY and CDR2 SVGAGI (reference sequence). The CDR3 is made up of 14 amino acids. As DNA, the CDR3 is TGTGCCAGCAGTTTTGGGGGGGGCCGGTACGAGCAGTACGTC. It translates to CASSFGGGRYEQYV.

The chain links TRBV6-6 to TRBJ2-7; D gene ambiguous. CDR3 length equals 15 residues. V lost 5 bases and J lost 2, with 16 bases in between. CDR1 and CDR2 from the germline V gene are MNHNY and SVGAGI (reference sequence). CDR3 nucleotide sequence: TGTGCCAGCAGTCCCCCCGGCAGGAGCCCCTACGAGCAGTACTTC. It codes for CASSPPGRSPYEQYF.

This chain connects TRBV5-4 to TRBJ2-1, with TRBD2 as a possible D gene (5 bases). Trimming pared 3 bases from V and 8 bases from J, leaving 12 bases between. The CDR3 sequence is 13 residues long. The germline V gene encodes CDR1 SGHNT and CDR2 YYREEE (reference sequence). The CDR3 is CASSSRGNHEQFF. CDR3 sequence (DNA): TGTGCCAGCAGCTCCCGGGGTAACCATGAGCAGTTCTTC.

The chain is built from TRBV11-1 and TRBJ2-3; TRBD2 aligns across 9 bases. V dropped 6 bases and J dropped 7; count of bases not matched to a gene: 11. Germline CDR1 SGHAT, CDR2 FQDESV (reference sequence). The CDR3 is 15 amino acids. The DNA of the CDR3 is TGTGCCAGCAGTACTGGACTAGCGAGTTCTAATACGCAGTATTTT. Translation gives CASSTGLASSNTQYF.

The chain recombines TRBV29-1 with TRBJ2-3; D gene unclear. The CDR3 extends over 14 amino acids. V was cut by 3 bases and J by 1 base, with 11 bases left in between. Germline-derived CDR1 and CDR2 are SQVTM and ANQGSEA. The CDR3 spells CSVEDERGTDTQYF. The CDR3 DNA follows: TGCAGCGTTGAGGATGAAAGAGGCACAGATACGCAGTATTTT.

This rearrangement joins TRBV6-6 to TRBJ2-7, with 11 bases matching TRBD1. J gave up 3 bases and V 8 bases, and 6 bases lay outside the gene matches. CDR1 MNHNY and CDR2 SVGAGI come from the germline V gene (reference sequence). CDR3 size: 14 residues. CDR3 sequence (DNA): TGTGCCAGCGGGCCGGGACAGGGGGTCTACGAGCAGTACTTC. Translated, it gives CASGPGQGVYEQYF.

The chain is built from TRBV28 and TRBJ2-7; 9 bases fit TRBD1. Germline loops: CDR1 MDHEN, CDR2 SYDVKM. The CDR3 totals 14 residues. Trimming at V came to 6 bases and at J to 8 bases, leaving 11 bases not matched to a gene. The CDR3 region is CASRPPGQGSKQYV. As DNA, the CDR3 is TGTGCCAGCAGACCTCCGGGACAGGGAAGCAAGCAGTACGTC.

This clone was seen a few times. CDR3 region: CAWTQGSNQPQHF. The CDR3 nucleotides read TGTGCCTGGACGCAGGGGTCTAATCAGCCCCAGCATTTT. This chain links TRBV30 with TRBJ1-5; weak D call: TRBD1 (6 bases). Trimming removed 4 bases from V and 4 bases from J, with 11 bases in between. CDR3 length equals 13 residues. Germline assignment: CDR1 GTSNPN and CDR2 SVGIG (reference sequence).

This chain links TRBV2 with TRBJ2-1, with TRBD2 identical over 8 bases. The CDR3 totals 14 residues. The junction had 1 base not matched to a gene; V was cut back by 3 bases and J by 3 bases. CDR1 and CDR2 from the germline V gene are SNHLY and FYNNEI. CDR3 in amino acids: CASSDAGGYNEQFF. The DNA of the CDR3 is TGTGCCAGCAGTGATGCGGGGGGCTACAATGAGCAGTTCTTC.

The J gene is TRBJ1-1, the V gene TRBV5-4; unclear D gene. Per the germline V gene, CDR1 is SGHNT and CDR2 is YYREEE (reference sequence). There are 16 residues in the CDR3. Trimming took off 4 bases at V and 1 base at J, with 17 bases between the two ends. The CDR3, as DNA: TGTGCCAGCAGCCCCGTAGGGTCTCGAGCGAACACTGAAGCTTTCTTT. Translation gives CASSPVGSRANTEAFF.